This TCR beta chain was identified during a study of blood T cell repertoires in COVID-19. Germline CDR1 is MNHEY and CDR2 is SVGAGI. CDR3 length: 15 amino acids. Trimming took 4 bases from V and 2 from J; bases not matched to a gene: 6. Study processing details: Reference gene primer amplification yielded estimated nucleated cell counts. The repertoire was sequenced with immunoSEQ multiplex PCR; TCRdb's copy has only in-frame clones and lacks some. Clonal size and the V and J genes are those of that table, whereas D and trimming came from the DNA. The data show around 260,000 clones, roughly 85% seen once.

The sequenced material came from peripheral blood. This chain joins TRBV6-5 and TRBJ2-5; 8 positions agree with TRBD1. The receptor comes from a woman between 50 and 59 years old who had recovered from COVID-19. The CDR3 region is CASSFSNRGQETQYF. The CDR3 DNA follows: TGTGCCAGCAGTTTTTCGAACAGGGGGCAAGAGACCCAGTACTTC.